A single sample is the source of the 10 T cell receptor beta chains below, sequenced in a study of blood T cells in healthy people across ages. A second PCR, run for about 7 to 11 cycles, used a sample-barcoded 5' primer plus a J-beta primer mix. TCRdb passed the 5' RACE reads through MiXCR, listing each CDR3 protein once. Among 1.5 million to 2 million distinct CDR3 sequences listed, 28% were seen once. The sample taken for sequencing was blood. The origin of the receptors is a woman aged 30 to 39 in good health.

CDR3 amino acids: CASSLNQEEVHEQYF. In DNA form, the CDR3 reads TGTGCCAGCTCGTTAAACCAGGAGGAGGTCCACGAGCAGTACTTC. The J gene is TRBJ2-7, the V gene TRBV18, with a weak D call TRBD2 (5 bases). The germline CDR1 and CDR2 sequences are KGHSH and LQKENI. The ends were cut back, 6 bases at V and 5 bases at J, with 20 bases in the middle. The length of the CDR3 is 15 residues.

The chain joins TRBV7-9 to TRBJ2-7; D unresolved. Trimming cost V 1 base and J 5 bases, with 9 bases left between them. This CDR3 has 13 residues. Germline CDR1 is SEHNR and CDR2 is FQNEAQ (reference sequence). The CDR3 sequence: CASSLGKSHEQYF. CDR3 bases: TGTGCCAGCAGCTTAGGGAAGTCCCACGAGCAGTACTTC.

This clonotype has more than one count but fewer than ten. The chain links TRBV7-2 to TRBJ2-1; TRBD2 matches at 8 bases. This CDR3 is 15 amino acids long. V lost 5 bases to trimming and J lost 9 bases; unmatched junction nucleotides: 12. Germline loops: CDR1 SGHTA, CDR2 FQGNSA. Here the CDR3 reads CASSQSDSGNFEQFF. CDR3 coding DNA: TGTGCCAGCAGCCAATCCGATAGCGGGAATTTTGAGCAGTTCTTC.

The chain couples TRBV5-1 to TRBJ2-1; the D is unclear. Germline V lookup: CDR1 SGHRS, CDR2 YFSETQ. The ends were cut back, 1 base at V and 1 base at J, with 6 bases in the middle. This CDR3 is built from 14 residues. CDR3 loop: CASSLTLSYNEQFF. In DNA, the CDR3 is TGCGCCAGCAGCTTGACCTTGTCCTACAATGAGCAGTTCTTC.

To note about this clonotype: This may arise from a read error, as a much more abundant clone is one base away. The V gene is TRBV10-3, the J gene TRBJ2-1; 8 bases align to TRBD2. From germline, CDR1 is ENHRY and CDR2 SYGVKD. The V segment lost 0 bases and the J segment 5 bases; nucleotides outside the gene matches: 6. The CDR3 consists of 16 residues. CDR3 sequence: CAISESSTTSDNEQFF. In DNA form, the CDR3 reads TGTGCCATCAGTGAGTCGAGCACGACTAGCGACAATGAGCAGTTCTTC.

The DNA for the CDR3 is TGTGCCACCAGCACATCGGAAGGGGGTTTAGGTCAGCCCCAGCATTTT. Its translation: CATSTSEGGLGQPQHF. V is TRBV15 and J is TRBJ1-5; perhaps TRBD1 as D (6 bases). V dropped 4 bases and J dropped 6 bases, with 19 bases sitting between them. CDR1 LNHNV and CDR2 YYDKDF come from the germline V gene (reference sequence). The CDR3 has 16 amino acids. Filled out from reference TRBV15 and TRBJ1-5, the complete variable domain reads DAMVIQNPRYQVTQFGKPVTLSCSQTLNHNVMYWYQQKSSQAPKLLFHYYDKDFNNEADTPDNFQSRRPNTSFCFLDIRSPGLGDTAMYLCATSTSEGGLGQPQHFGDGTRLSIL.

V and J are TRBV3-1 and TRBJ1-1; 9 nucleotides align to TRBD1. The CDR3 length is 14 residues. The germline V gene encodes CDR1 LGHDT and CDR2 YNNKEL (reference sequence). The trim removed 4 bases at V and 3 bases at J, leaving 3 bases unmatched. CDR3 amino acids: CASSRTGGYTEAFF. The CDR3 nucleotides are TGTGCCAGCAGCCGAACAGGGGGCTACACTGAAGCTTTCTTT. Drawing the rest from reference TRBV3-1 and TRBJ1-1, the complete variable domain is DTAVSQTPKYLVTQMGNDKSIKCEQNLGHDTMYWYKQDSKKFLKIMFSYNNKELIINETVPNRFSPKSPDKAHLNLHINSLELGDSAVYFCASSRTGGYTEAFFGQGTRLTVV.

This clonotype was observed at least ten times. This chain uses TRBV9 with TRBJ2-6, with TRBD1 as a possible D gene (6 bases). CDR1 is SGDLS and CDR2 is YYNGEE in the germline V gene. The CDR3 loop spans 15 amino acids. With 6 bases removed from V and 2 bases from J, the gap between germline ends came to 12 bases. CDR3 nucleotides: TGTGCCAGCAACGTCCCAGGGGCTGGGGCCAACGTCCTGACTTTC. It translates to CASNVPGAGANVLTF.

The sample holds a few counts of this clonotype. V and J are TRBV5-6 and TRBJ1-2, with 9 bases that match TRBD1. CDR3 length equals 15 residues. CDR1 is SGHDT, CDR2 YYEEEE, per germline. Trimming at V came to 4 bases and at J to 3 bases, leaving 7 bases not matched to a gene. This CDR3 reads CASSRTGQGYYGYTF. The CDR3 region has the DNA TGTGCCAGCAGCCGAACCGGACAGGGGTACTATGGCTACACCTTC.

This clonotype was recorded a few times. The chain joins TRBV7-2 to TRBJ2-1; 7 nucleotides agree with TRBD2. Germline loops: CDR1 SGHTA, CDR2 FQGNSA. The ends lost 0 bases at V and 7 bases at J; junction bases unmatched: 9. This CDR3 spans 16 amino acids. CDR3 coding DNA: TGTGCCAGCAGCTTAGCGGGCAGCGGGATGAGGAATGAGCAGTTCTTC. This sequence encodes CASSLAGSGMRNEQFF.